A selection of T cell receptor beta chains follows, all from one sample in a study of cytomegalovirus exposure and HLA in healthy donors. The assay was immunoSEQ multiplex PCR, and TCRdb's table has in-frame clones only and misses some. Among some 100,000 clones listed, around 80% were seen once. Material: PBMCs. The receptors here all came from a male donor in good health and CMV-seropositive. CDR3s include the opening cysteine and the closing phenylalanine or tryptophan. D genes are given only for firm matches. The size of a clone is reported for some rows only, either as once, few or many, or as a class for expanded clones.

V gene	clone size	J gene	D gene	CDR3 DNA	CDR3 protein
TRBV5-1	NA	TRBJ2-5	TRBD2	TGCGCCAGCAGCCTACTAGCGGGGGGGCACGAGACCCAGTACTTC	CASSLLAGGHETQYF
TRBV4-2	NA	TRBJ2-7	NA	TGTGCCAGCAGCCCACAAAACCCTCTCGAGCAGTACTTC	CASSPQNPLEQYF
TRBV2	NA	TRBJ1-5	NA	TGTGCCACCAGGGAGGAGGCTAGCAATCAGCCCCAGCATTTT	CATREEASNQPQHF
TRBV2	NA	TRBJ2-5	NA	TGTGCCAGCAGTGAACGACAGCAAGAGACCCAGTACTTC	CASSERQQETQYF
TRBV18	NA	TRBJ1-1	TRBD1	TGTGCCAGCTCAACCCCGGACAGGGGAAGGGACACTGAAGCTTTCTTT	CASSTPDRGRDTEAFF
TRBV9	NA	TRBJ2-2	TRBD1	TGTGCCAGCAGCGTGACAGGGTCGAACACCGGGGAGCTGTTTTTT	CASSVTGSNTGELFF
TRBV21-1	NA	TRBJ1-1	NA	TGTGCCAGCAGCAGATTCGCAGGGGCCGAGAACACTGAAGCTTTCTTT	CASSRFAGAENTEAFF
TRBV30	NA	TRBJ2-7	TRBD2	TGTGCCTGGAGTCGGCTGCAGCGGGGGGGCTACGAGCAGTACTTC	CAWSRLQRGGYEQYF
TRBV5-1	NA	TRBJ2-1	TRBD2	TGCGCCAGCAGCCTCCTGGGACTAGCGGGGGGGCCGATCCCCTACAATGAGCAGTTCTTC	CASSLLGLAGGPIPYNEQFF
TRBV19	NA	TRBJ1-2	NA	TGTGCCAGTAGTATAGATCAGGGGCCTGGCTACACCTTC	CASSIDQGPGYTF
TRBV7-2	NA	TRBJ1-5	NA	TGTGCCAGCAGCATGAGGACACCCAGCAATCAGCCCCAGCATTTT	CASSMRTPSNQPQHF
TRBV5-1	few	TRBJ1-4	TRBD1	TGCGCCAGTTCGGGACAGGGAAATGAAAAACTGTTTTTT	CASSGQGNEKLFF
TRBV2	NA	TRBJ2-5	TRBD2	TGTGCCACCGGGACTAGCGGGGGGGCCTTTGAGACCCAGTACTTC	CATGTSGGAFETQYF
TRBV9	NA	TRBJ2-1	NA	TGTGCCAGCAGCGTAGATGCGGGGCGGGGCAATGAGCAGTTCTTC	CASSVDAGRGNEQFF
TRBV29-1	NA	TRBJ2-1	TRBD2	TGCAGCGTTGAAAACGGGGGGGCCTACAATGAGCAGTTCTTC	CSVENGGAYNEQFF
TRBV2	NA	TRBJ1-2	NA	TGTGCCAGCCCGACAGTTAGTGGTGGCTACACCTTC	CASPTVSGGYTF
TRBV6-1	NA	TRBJ1-1	TRBD1	TGTGCCAGCAGCTCTCCCGGACAGGGGAACACTGAAGCTTTCTTT	CASSSPGQGNTEAFF
TRBV7-8	NA	TRBJ1-5	NA	TGTGCCAGCAATACCCGGACCGGGATAGGCAATCAGCCCCAGCATTTT	CASNTRTGIGNQPQHF
TRBV7-9	NA	TRBJ2-7	TRBD1	TGTGCCAGCTCGCTGGGGACAGGGTTAATCGAGCAGTACTTC	CASSLGTGLIEQYF
TRBV6-1	NA	TRBJ2-7	TRBD1	TGTGCCAGCAGTGATCAGGGACAGGCCTACGAGCAGTACTTC	CASSDQGQAYEQYF